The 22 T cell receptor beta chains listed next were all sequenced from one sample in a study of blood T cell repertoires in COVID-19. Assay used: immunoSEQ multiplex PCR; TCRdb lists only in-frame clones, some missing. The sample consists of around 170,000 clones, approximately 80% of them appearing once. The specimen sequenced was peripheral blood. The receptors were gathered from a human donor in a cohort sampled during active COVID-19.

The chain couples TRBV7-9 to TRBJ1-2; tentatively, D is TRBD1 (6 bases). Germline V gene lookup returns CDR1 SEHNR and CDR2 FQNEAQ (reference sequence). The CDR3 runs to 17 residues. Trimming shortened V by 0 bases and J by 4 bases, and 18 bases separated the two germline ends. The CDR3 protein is CASSLAYPYRVGYGYTF. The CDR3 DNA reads TGTGCCAGCAGCTTAGCCTATCCTTACAGGGTAGGCTATGGCTACACCTTC.

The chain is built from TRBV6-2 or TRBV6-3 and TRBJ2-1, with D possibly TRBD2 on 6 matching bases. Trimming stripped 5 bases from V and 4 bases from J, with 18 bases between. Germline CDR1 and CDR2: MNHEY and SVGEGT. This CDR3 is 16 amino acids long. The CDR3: CASSPRLGGKYNEQFF. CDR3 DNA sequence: TGTGCCAGCAGTCCACGACTGGGCGGGAAGTACAATGAGCAGTTCTTC.

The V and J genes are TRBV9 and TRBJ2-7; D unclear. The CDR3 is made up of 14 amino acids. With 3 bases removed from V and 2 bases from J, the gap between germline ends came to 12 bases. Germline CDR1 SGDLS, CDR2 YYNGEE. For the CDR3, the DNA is TGTGCCAGCAGCGCGCACGGGTTTCCCTACGAGCAGTACTTC. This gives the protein CASSAHGFPYEQYF.

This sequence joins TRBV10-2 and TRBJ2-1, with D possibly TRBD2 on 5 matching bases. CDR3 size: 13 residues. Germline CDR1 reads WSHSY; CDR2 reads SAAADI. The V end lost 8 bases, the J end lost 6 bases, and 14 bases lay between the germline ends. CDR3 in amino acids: CASALGGFNEQFF. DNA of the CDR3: TGCGCCAGCGCCCTAGGAGGCTTCAATGAGCAGTTCTTC.

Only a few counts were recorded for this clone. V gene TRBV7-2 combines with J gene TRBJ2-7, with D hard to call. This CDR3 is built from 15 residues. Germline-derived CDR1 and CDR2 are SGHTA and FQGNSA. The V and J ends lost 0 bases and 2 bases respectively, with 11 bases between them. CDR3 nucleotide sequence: TGTGCCAGCAGCTTAGCCGACAAAAGCACCTACGAGCAGTACTTC. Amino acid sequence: CASSLADKSTYEQYF.

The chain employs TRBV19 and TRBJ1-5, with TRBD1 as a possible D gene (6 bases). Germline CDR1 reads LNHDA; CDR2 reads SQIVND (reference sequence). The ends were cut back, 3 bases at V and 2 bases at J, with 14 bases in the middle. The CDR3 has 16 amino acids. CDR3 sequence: CASSIGTMGGNQPQHF. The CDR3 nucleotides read TGTGCCAGTAGTATCGGGACAATGGGGGGCAATCAGCCCCAGCATTTT.

The CDR3 coding sequence is TGTGCCAGCAGCCGTGGGGGGTATAATAGCAATCAGCCCCAGCATTTT. Translating gives CASSRGGYNSNQPQHF. The gene calls are TRBV7-2 and TRBJ1-5; TRBD1 might be the D (5 bases). Trimming removed 5 bases at V and 0 bases at J, with 14 bases between. This CDR3 region has 16 residues. Looked up from germline, CDR1 is SGHTA and CDR2 is FQGNSA.

Here the CDR3 reads CASWGMGLAPGELFF. The CDR3 coding sequence is TGTGCCAGCTGGGGGATGGGACTAGCCCCCGGGGAGCTGTTTTTT. The chain is built from TRBV5-4 and TRBJ2-2; 9 nucleotides agree with TRBD2. The germline V gene has CDR1 SGHNT and CDR2 YYREEE (reference sequence). V lost 7 bases, J lost 6 bases, and 10 bases stayed unmatched. The CDR3 consists of 15 residues.

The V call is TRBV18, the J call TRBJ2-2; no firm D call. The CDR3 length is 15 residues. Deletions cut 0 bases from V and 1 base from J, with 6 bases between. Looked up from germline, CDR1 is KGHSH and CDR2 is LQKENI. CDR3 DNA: TGTGCCAGCTCACCACCTGCAGGGAACACCGGGGAGCTGTTTTTT. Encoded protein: CASSPPAGNTGELFF. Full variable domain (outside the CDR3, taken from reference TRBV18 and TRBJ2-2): NAGVMQNPRHLVRRRGQEARLRCSPMKGHSHVYWYRQLPEEGLKFMVYLQKENIIDESGMPKERFSAEFPKEGPSILRIQQVVRGDSAAYFCASSPPAGNTGELFFGEGSRLTVL.

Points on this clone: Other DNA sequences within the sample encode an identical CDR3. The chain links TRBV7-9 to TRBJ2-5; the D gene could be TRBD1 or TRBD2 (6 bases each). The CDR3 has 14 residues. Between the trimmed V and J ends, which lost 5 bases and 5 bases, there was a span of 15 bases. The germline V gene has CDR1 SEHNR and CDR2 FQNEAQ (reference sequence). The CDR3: CASSLGGRGETQYF. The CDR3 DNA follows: TGTGCCAGCAGCCTAGGGGGGCGAGGGGAGACCCAGTACTTC.

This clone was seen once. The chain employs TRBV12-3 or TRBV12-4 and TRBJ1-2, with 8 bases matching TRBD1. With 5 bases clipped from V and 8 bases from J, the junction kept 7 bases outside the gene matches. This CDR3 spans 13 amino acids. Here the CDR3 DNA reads TGTGCCAGCAGTCTTGGACAGGGCGTAGGCTACACCTTC. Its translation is CASSLGQGVGYTF.

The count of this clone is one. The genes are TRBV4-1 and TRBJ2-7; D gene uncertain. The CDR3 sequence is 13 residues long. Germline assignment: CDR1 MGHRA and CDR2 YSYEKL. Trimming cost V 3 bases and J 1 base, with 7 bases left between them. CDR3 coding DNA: TGCGCCAGCAGCCACCAGCGATCCTACGAGCAGTACTTC. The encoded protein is CASSHQRSYEQYF.

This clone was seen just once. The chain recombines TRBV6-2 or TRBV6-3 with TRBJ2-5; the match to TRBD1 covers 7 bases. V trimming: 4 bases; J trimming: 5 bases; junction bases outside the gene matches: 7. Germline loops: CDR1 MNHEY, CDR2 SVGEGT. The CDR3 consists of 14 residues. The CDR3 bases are TGTGCCAGCAGTTCAGGGGGAACTTGGGAGACCCAGTACTTC. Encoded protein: CASSSGGTWETQYF.

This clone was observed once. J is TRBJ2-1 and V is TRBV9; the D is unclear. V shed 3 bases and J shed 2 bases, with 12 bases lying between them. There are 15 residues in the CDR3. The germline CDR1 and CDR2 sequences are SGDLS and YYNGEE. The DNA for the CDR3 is TGTGCCAGCAGCGGCAATGTTAGCCCCTACAATGAGCAGTTCTTC. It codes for CASSGNVSPYNEQFF.

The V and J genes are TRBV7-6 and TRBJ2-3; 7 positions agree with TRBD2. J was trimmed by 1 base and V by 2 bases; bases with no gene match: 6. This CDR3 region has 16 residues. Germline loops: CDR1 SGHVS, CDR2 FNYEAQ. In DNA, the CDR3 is TGTGCCAGCAGCTTACAAGGGAGGGGACGCACAGATACGCAGTATTTT. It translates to CASSLQGRGRTDTQYF.

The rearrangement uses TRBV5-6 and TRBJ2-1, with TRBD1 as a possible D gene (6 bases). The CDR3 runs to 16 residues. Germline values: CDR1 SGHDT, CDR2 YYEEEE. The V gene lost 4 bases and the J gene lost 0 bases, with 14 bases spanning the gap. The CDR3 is CASSRGWDNSYNEQFF. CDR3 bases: TGTGCCAGCAGCCGCGGTTGGGACAACTCCTACAATGAGCAGTTCTTC. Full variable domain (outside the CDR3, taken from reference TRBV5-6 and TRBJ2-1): DAGVTQSPTHLIKTRGQQVTLRCSPKSGHDTVSWYQQALGQGPQFIFQYYEEEERQRGNFPDRFSGHQFPNYSSELNVNALLLGDSALYLCASSRGWDNSYNEQFFGPGTRLTVL.

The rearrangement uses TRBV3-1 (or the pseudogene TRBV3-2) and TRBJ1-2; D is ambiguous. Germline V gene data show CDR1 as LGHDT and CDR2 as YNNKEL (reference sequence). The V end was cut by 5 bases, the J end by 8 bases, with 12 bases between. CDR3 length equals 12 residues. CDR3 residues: CASSLGSGGYTF. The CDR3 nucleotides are TGTGCCAGCAGCTTAGGATCGGGAGGCTACACCTTC.

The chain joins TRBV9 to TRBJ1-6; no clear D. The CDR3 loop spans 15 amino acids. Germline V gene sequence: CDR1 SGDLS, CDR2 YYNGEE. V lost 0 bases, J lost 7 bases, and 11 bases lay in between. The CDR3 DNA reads TGTGCCAGCAGCGTAGCGGCAGAGGTAAATTCACCCCTCCACTTT. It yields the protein CASSVAAEVNSPLHF.

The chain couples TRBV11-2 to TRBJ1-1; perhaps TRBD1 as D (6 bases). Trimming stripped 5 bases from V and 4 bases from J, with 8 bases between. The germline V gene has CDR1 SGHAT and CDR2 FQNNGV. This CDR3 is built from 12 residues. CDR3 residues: CASSGGGTEAFF. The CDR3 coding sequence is TGTGCCAGCAGCGGGGGCGGCACTGAAGCTTTCTTT.

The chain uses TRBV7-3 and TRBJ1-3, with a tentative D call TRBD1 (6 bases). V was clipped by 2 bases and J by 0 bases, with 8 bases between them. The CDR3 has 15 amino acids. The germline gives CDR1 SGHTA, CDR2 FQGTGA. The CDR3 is CASSLGDISGNTIYF. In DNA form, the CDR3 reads TGTGCCAGCAGCTTAGGGGACATCTCTGGAAACACCATATATTTT. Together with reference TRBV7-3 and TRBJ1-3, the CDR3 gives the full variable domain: GAGVSQTPSNKVTEKGKYVELRCDPISGHTALYWYRQSLGQGPEFLIYFQGTGAADDSGLPNDRFFAVRPEGSVSTLKIQRTERGDSAVYLCASSLGDISGNTIYFGEGSWLTVV.

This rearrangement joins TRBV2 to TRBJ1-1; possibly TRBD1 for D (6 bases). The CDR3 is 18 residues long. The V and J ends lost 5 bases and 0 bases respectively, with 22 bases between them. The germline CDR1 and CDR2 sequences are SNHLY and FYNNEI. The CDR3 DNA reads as TGTGCCAGCAGTCTAAGGGGAGCAGGGGTCGGGATGAACACTGAAGCTTTCTTT. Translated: CASSLRGAGVGMNTEAFF.

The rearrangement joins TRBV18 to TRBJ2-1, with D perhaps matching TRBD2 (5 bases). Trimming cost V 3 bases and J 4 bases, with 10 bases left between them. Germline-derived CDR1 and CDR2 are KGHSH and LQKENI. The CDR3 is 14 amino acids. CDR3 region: CASSPGGGYNEQFF. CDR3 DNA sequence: TGTGCCAGCTCACCGGGCGGCGGGTACAATGAGCAGTTCTTC. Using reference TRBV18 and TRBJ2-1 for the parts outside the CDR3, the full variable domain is NAGVMQNPRHLVRRRGQEARLRCSPMKGHSHVYWYRQLPEEGLKFMVYLQKENIIDESGMPKERFSAEFPKEGPSILRIQQVVRGDSAAYFCASSPGGGYNEQFFGPGTRLTVL.